The rows below give T cell receptor beta chains drawn from one sample of a study of PD-L1 blockade in urothelial cancer. This table comes from immunoSEQ multiplex PCR, and its TCRdb copy is limited to in-frame clones, with some not included. The table lists roughly 40,000 clones, approximately 77% of them singletons. Sequencing used PBMCs, obtained around atezolizumab (anti-PD-L1) treatment. These receptors were taken from a man in his sixties or seventies with urothelial cancer. Both conserved end residues are part of each CDR3. Fields, in order: D gene, J gene, clone size, V gene, CDR3 DNA, CDR3 protein. A D gene is named only where the DNA matches it firmly. For some rows the clone size is stated as once, few or many, or as a class when expanded; others skip it.

d_call: NA
j_call: TRBJ1-2
clone_size: NA
v_call: TRBV7-8
cdr3_nt: TGTGCCAGCAGCCCTATAATAGGGGGGGGCAGGATGGGAGGCTACACCTTC
cdr3_aa: CASSPIIGGGRMGGYTF

d_call: NA
j_call: TRBJ1-1
clone_size: NA
v_call: TRBV28
cdr3_nt: TGTGCCAGCAGTTTAAGGGGGGGAAGCACTGAAGCTTTCTTT
cdr3_aa: CASSLRGGSTEAFF

d_call: TRBD2
j_call: TRBJ2-1
clone_size: once
v_call: TRBV14
cdr3_nt: TGTGCCAGCAGCCACCTTAGCGGGGAATACGATGAGCAGTTCTTC
cdr3_aa: CASSHLSGEYDEQFF

d_call: NA
j_call: TRBJ2-2
clone_size: NA
v_call: TRBV7-9
cdr3_nt: TGTGCCAGCAGCTTTCTAAACACCGGGGAGCTGTTTTTT
cdr3_aa: CASSFLNTGELFF

d_call: TRBD2
j_call: TRBJ2-2
clone_size: NA
v_call: TRBV11-2
cdr3_nt: TGTGCCAGCAGCATAGGGACTAGCGGGAGAGGGTACACCGGGGAGCTGTTTTTT
cdr3_aa: CASSIGTSGRGYTGELFF

d_call: TRBD1
j_call: TRBJ2-1
clone_size: few
v_call: TRBV7-2
cdr3_nt: TGTGCCAGCAGCCCCTCGGGGACAGCCTACAATGAGCAGTTCTTC
cdr3_aa: CASSPSGTAYNEQFF

d_call: TRBD1
j_call: TRBJ2-7
clone_size: NA
v_call: TRBV15
cdr3_nt: TGTGCCACCAGCAGCTCCAACAAAAGGACAGGGCGCTACGAGCAGTACTTC
cdr3_aa: CATSSSNKRTGRYEQYF

d_call: NA
j_call: TRBJ1-5
clone_size: NA
v_call: TRBV28
cdr3_nt: TGTGCCAGCAGTTTGGAGGGGTGGGATCAGCCCCAGCATTTT
cdr3_aa: CASSLEGWDQPQHF

d_call: NA
j_call: TRBJ2-3
clone_size: few
v_call: TRBV27
cdr3_nt: TGTGCCAGTACCCCACTAGGGGGTTTGAGCACAGATACGCAGTATTTT
cdr3_aa: CASTPLGGLSTDTQYF

d_call: TRBD2
j_call: TRBJ2-2
clone_size: NA
v_call: TRBV19
cdr3_nt: TGTGCCAGTACCCCTGGGGGGGGCACCGGGGAGCTGTTTTTT
cdr3_aa: CASTPGGGTGELFF

d_call: NA
j_call: TRBJ1-2
clone_size: once
v_call: TRBV5-8
cdr3_nt: TGTGCCAGCAGCTTGGGTCCCGGGGTAATCTATGGCTACACCTTC
cdr3_aa: CASSLGPGVIYGYTF

d_call: NA
j_call: TRBJ2-1
clone_size: NA
v_call: TRBV5-5
cdr3_nt: TGTGCGAGTGATGAGGTTACCAATGAGCAGTTCTTC
cdr3_aa: CASDEVTNEQFF

d_call: TRBD2
j_call: TRBJ2-1
clone_size: once
v_call: TRBV5-5
cdr3_nt: TGTGCCAGCAGGTTCCAGCAGCGGGAGCCCAATGAGCAGTTCTTC
cdr3_aa: CASRFQQREPNEQFF

d_call: NA
j_call: TRBJ2-1
clone_size: NA
v_call: TRBV12-5
cdr3_nt: TGTGCTAGTGGTTTGTTTCCTACCGAGCAGTTCTTC
cdr3_aa: CASGLFPTEQFF

d_call: NA
j_call: TRBJ2-3
clone_size: NA
v_call: TRBV5-1
cdr3_nt: TGCGCCAGCAGCTTCCCTACAGGGATTAGCACAGATACGCAGTATTTT
cdr3_aa: CASSFPTGISTDTQYF

d_call: TRBD2
j_call: TRBJ2-7
clone_size: few
v_call: TRBV5-1
cdr3_nt: TGCGCCAGCAGCTGGGGGGGCTCCTACGAGCAGTACTTC
cdr3_aa: CASSWGGSYEQYF

d_call: NA
j_call: TRBJ2-5
clone_size: NA
v_call: TRBV15
cdr3_nt: TGTGCCACCAGCAGAGCCGCTGAGGAGACCCAGTACTTC
cdr3_aa: CATSRAAEETQYF

d_call: NA
j_call: TRBJ1-5
clone_size: NA
v_call: TRBV19
cdr3_nt: TGTGCCAGTAGTTTTCGACAAGAAGATCAGCCCCAGCATTTT
cdr3_aa: CASSFRQEDQPQHF

d_call: TRBD1
j_call: TRBJ2-3
clone_size: few
v_call: TRBV6-1
cdr3_nt: TGTGCCAGCAGTGAAGGTCAGGGGGCGATTTATACGCAGTATTTT
cdr3_aa: CASSEGQGAIYTQYF

d_call: TRBD2
j_call: TRBJ2-1
clone_size: few
v_call: TRBV7-3
cdr3_nt: TGTGCCAGCAGCTTGGGCGGGAGGGGGGTTAATGAGCAGTTCTTC
cdr3_aa: CASSLGGRGVNEQFF

d_call: TRBD1
j_call: TRBJ1-5
clone_size: NA
v_call: TRBV19
cdr3_nt: TGTGCCAGTGGTCGGGGACAGGGCTTGTTCTTTAATCAGCCCCAGCATTTT
cdr3_aa: CASGRGQGLFFNQPQHF

d_call: TRBD2
j_call: TRBJ2-7
clone_size: NA
v_call: TRBV5-1
cdr3_nt: TGCGCCAGCAGCCGAGGGCTAGCGGGAGCCACCTACGAGCAGTACTTC
cdr3_aa: CASSRGLAGATYEQYF

d_call: TRBD2
j_call: TRBJ2-2
clone_size: NA
v_call: TRBV7-3
cdr3_nt: TGTGCCAGCAGCCAGCAAAGCGGGAGCGCCGGGGAGCTGTTTTTT
cdr3_aa: CASSQQSGSAGELFF

d_call: TRBD1
j_call: TRBJ1-4
clone_size: few
v_call: TRBV9
cdr3_nt: TGTGCCAGCAGCGATGGACAGGGGCTTAATGAAAAACTGTTTTTT
cdr3_aa: CASSDGQGLNEKLFF

d_call: TRBD1
j_call: TRBJ1-3
clone_size: NA
v_call: TRBV7-9
cdr3_nt: TGTGCCAGCAGCTCCTTTCTAAGGGGGCCTGGAAACACCATATATTTT
cdr3_aa: CASSSFLRGPGNTIYF